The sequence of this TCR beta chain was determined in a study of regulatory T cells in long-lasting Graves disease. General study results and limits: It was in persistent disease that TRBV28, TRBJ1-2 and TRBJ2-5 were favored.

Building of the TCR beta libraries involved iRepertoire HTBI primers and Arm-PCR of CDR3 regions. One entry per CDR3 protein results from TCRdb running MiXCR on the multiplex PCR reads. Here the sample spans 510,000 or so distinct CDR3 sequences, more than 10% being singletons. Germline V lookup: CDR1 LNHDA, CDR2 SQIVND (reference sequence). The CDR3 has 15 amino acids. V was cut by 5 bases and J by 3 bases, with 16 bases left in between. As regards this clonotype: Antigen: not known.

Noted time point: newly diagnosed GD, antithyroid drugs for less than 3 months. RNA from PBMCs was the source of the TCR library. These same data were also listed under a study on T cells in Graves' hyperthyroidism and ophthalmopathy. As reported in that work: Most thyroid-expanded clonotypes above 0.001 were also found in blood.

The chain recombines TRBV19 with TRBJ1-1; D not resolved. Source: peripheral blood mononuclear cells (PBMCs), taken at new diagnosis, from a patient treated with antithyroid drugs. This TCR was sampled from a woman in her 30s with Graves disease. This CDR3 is CASSLKGVGYTEAFF. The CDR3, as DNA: TGTGCCAGTAGTCTTAAGGGCGTTGGTTACACTGAAGCTTTCTTT.